This paragraph covers one T cell receptor (beta chain) sequence. This specimen comes from a study of human T cells and chemical hapten exposure. Turning to the study itself: Affected patients, primarily female, had alopecia areata, totalis or universalis.

Via MiXCR, TCRdb re-called the RACE reads, giving one row per CDR3 protein. The sample includes just over 350,000 distinct CDR3 sequences, about 6% of them seen just once. Time point noted: patch test 2, 6 weeks after DPC sensitization. Treatment defined: therapeutic diphenylcyclopropenone sensitization with weekly scalp DPC. Germline loops: CDR1 MNHEY, CDR2 SVGEGT. This CDR3 contains 14 residues. Trimming took off 4 bases at V and 4 bases at J, with 10 bases between the two ends. This sequence originates from a woman aged 18-35 years with alopecia areata. Some clones in this sample may be carry-over from other donors' samples. The starting material was whole blood, obtained in connection with sensitization to the hapten diphenylcyclopropenone (DPC). V gene TRBV6-2 or TRBV6-3 combines with J gene TRBJ2-2; the D is unclear. For the CDR3, the DNA is TGTGCCAGCAGTTGGCCCTTGAGCACCGGGGAGCTGTTTTTT. This sequence encodes CASSWPLSTGELFF.